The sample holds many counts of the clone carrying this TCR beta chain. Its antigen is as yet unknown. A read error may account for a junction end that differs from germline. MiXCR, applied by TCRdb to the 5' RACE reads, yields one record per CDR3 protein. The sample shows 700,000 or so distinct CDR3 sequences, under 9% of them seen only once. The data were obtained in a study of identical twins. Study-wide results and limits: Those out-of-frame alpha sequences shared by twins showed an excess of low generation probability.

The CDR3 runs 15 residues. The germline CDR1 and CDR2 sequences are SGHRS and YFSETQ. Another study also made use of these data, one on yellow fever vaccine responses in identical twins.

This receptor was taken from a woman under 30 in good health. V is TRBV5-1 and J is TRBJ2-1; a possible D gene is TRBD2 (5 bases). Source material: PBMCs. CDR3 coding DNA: TGTGCCAGCAGCTTAGAGGGTCAGTCCTACAATGAGCAGTTCTTC. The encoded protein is CASSLEGQSYNEQFF.